Described below is a single T cell receptor beta chain sequence and its context. These data come from a study of blood T cell repertoires in COVID-19. Whole-study context: T cells, B-cell-depleted T cells, or PBMCs provided the cDNA or gDNA that served as material.

The CDR3 consists of 14 residues. With 8 bases removed from V and 0 bases from J, the gap between germline ends came to 11 bases. Germline V gene lookup returns CDR1 MNHEY and CDR2 SVGAGI. Using immunoSEQ multiplex PCR, the repertoire was profiled, and TCRdb retains in-frame clones only, with some absent. The sample lists 200,000 to 250,000 clones, 82% seen once, with more than 10% in the top ten. The sequenced sample was peripheral blood. The receptor was derived from a middle-aged woman with acute or convalescent COVID-19. This rearrangement joins TRBV6-5 to TRBJ1-5; no firm D call. CDR3 in DNA: TGTGCCAGCTCGATCGGGAATAGCAATCAGCCCCAGCATTTT. Translating gives CASSIGNSNQPQHF.